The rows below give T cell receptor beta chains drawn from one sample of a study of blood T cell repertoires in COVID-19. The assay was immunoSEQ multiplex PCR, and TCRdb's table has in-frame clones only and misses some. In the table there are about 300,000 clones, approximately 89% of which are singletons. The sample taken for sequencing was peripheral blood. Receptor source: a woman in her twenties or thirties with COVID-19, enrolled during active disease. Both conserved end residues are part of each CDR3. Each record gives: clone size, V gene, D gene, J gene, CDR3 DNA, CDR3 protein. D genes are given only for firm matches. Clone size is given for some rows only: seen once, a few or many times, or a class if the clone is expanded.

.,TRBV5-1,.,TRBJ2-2,TGCGCCAGCTCCTTTGGCAACACCGGGGAGCTGTTTTTT,CASSFGNTGELFF
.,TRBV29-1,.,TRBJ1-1,TGCAGCGTTGATCCAAACCGAATCCCGGCTGAAGCTTTCTTT,CSVDPNRIPAEAFF
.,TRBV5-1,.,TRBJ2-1,TGCGCCAGCAGCTTGGCAGGGAATGAGCAGTTCTTC,CASSLAGNEQFF
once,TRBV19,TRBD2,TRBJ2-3,TGTGCCAGTAATCCTGGTAGCGGGGTCGCAGATACGCAGTATTTT,CASNPGSGVADTQYF
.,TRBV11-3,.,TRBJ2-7,TGTGCCAGCAGCTTAGGACTAGTGACTAACGAGCAGTACTTC,CASSLGLVTNEQYF
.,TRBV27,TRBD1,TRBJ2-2,TGTGCCAGCAGTTTCGACAGGGGGCATCCCGGGGAGCTGTTTTTT,CASSFDRGHPGELFF
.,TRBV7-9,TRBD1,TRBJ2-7,TGTGCCAGCAGCAAGCCGGGACAGGGGGCCATCGAGCAGTACTTC,CASSKPGQGAIEQYF
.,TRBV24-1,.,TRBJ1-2,TGTGCCACCGGGCCTGGGAGAGGCTACACCTTC,CATGPGRGYTF
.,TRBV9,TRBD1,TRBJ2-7,TGTGCCAGCAGCGGTTCCGGGACAGGGCTCTCCTACGAGCAGTACTTC,CASSGSGTGLSYEQYF
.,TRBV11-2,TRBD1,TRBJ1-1,TGTGCCAGCAGCCGGGACAGAGGGGGAACTGAAGCTTTCTTT,CASSRDRGGTEAFF
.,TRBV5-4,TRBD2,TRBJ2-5,TGTGCCAGCAGCTTGAAGACTAGCGGAGAGACCCAGTACTTC,CASSLKTSGETQYF
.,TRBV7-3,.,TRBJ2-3,TGTGCCAGCAGCTTAACGTCAGGGACAGATACGCAGTATTTT,CASSLTSGTDTQYF
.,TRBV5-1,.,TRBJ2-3,TGCGCCAGCGAACTCACCGGGAGCACTAGCACAGATACGCAGTATTTT,CASELTGSTSTDTQYF
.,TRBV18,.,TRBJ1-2,TGTGCCAGCTCACCACAACCCACAAGACAGTCCTATGGCTACACCTTC,CASSPQPTRQSYGYTF
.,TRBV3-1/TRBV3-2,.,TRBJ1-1,TGTGCCAGCAGCCAAGGGGCGCCCACTGAAGCTTTCTTT,CASSQGAPTEAFF
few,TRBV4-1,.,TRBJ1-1,TGCGCCAGCAGCCCCCCATATATGGAGGCTTTCTTT,CASSPPYMEAFF
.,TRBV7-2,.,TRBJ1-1,TGTGCCAGCAGCTTAAAGTTACAGGGAGCGGCTTTCTTT,CASSLKLQGAAFF
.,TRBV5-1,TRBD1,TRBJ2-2,TGCGCCAGCAGCTTGCGTGGGACAGGATTCGCCGGGGAGCTGTTTTTT,CASSLRGTGFAGELFF
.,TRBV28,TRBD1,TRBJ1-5,TGTGCCAGCAGTGTCCCTGGACAGGGCATGGCGTCCCAGCATTTT,CASSVPGQGMASQHF
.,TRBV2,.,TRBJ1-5,TGTGCCAGCAGTGATTACGGAGAATTTCAGCCCCAGCATTTT,CASSDYGEFQPQHF
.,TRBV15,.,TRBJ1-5,TGTGCCACCAGCAGAGATGTGGGCTCCGGCAGGCAGCCCCAGCATTTT,CATSRDVGSGRQPQHF
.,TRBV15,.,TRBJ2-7,TGTGCCACCAGCAGAGCGGGGATGGCCTACGAGCAGTACTTC,CATSRAGMAYEQYF
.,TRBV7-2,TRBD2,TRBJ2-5,TGTGCCAGCAGCTTTACGACTAGCCCGGGAACCCAGTACTTC,CASSFTTSPGTQYF
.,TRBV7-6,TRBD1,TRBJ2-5,TGTGCCAGCAGCTACCCTACAGGGGGGATTCAAGAGACCCAGTACTTC,CASSYPTGGIQETQYF
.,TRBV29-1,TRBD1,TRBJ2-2,TGCAGCGTCCGACAGGGCTTAGACAACACCGGGGAGCTGTTTTTT,CSVRQGLDNTGELFF
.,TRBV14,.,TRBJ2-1,TGTGCCAGCAGCCAACTGACAGCAGGTGACAATGAGCAGTTCTTC,CASSQLTAGDNEQFF
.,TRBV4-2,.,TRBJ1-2,TGTGCCAGCAGCCAAGATAGGATAGGGACTGAGAATCTGTATGGCTACACCTTC,CASSQDRIGTENLYGYTF
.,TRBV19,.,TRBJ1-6,TGTGCCAGTAAAAAGGACAGAGGGTCCTATAATTCACCCCTCCACTTT,CASKKDRGSYNSPLHF
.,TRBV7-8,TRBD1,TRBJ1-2,TGTGCCAGCAGCTTAGCAGGGGGCTTCTATGGCTACACCTTC,CASSLAGGFYGYTF
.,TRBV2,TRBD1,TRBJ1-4,TGTGCCAGCAGACCCGGACAGGGCAGACTGTTTTTT,CASRPGQGRLFF
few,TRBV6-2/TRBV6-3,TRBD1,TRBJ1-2,TGTGCCAGCAGCCGAACGGGACAGGGGATGAGTGGCTACACCTTC,CASSRTGQGMSGYTF
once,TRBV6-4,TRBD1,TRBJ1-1,TGTGCCAGCAGTTTAGACAGGGGCGACACTGAAGCTTTCTTT,CASSLDRGDTEAFF
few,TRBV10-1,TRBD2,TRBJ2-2,TGCGCCAGCAGTGATAAGGGACTAGCGGGGGGCTGGAACACCGGGGAGCTGTTTTTT,CASSDKGLAGGWNTGELFF
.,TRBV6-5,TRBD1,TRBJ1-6,TGTGCCAGCAGTTTGACAGGGGACAATTCACCCCTCCACTTT,CASSLTGDNSPLHF
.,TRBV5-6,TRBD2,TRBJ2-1,TGTGCCAGCAGTGTACTAGCGGCAAACAATGAGCAGTTCTTC,CASSVLAANNEQFF
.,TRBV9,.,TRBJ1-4,TGTGCCAGCAGTACACAGGGTGTGACTAATGAAAAACTGTTTTTT,CASSTQGVTNEKLFF
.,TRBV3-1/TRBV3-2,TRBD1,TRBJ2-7,TGTGCCAGCAGCCAACCGGGACAGGGCATCTACGAGCAGTACTTC,CASSQPGQGIYEQYF
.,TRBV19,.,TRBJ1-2,TGTGCCAGTAGTATGGGAGGGGCGGGGAACTATGGCTACACCTTC,CASSMGGAGNYGYTF
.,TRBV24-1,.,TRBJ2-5,TGTGCCACCAGTGAGAAACAGGGTGTGCGGGAGACCCAGTACTTC,CATSEKQGVRETQYF
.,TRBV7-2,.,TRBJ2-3,TGTGCCAGCAGCTTAGTGCTCGGGGGTCTCACAGATACGCAGTATTTT,CASSLVLGGLTDTQYF
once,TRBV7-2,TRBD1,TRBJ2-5,TGTGCCAGTGGAAGACAGGGGGGAGAGACCCAGTACTTC,CASGRQGGETQYF
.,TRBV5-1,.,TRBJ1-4,TGCGCCAGCAGCTTAGTCTCTGCGGAGGAAAAACTGTTTTTT,CASSLVSAEEKLFF
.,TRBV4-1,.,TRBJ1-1,TGCGCCAGCAGCCCCCTTTGGGGGGGGAACACTGAAGCTTTCTTT,CASSPLWGGNTEAFF
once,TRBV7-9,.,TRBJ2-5,TGTGCCAGCAGCGTGAGGGGACTCCAAGAGACCCAGTACTTC,CASSVRGLQETQYF
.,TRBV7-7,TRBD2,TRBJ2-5,TGTGCCAGCAGCTTAGCTGGGTCGCGGGGGGGCCAAGAGACCCAGTACTTC,CASSLAGSRGGQETQYF
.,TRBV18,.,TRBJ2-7,TGTGCCAGCTCACCCAGTCTTACAGGGTCCAACGAGCAGTACTTC,CASSPSLTGSNEQYF
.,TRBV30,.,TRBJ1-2,TGTGCCTGGAGTATGGGGCTCTCATCCCTCTATGGCTACACCTTC,CAWSMGLSSLYGYTF
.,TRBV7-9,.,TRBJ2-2,TGTGCCAGCAGCTTAGGAGTGAACACCGGGGAGCTGTTTTTT,CASSLGVNTGELFF
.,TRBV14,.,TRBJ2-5,TGTGCCAGCAGCCAGCAGGGGAGACCTCAAGAGACCCAGTACTTC,CASSQQGRPQETQYF
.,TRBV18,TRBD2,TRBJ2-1,TGTGCCAGCTCACCTAGGACTAGCCGCAATGAGCAGTTCTTC,CASSPRTSRNEQFF
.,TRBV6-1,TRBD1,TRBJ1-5,TGTGCCAGCAGTGGACGGGACAGGGGGATCGGACAGCCCCAGCATTTT,CASSGRDRGIGQPQHF
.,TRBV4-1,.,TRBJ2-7,TGCGCCAGCAGCCAAGATAAGCTGGGGGGGGCCAGCTCCTACGAGCAGTACTTC,CASSQDKLGGASSYEQYF
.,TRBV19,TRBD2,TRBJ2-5,TGTGCCAGTAGTCCAACTAGCGGGGGGACCCAAGAGACCCAGTACTTC,CASSPTSGGTQETQYF
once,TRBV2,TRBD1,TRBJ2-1,TGTGCCAGCAGGTTAGGGGGCTCTGGCGATGAGCAGTTCTTC,CASRLGGSGDEQFF
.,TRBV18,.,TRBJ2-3,TGTGCCAGCTCACCACCGATCGGGATTAGCACAGATACGCAGTATTTT,CASSPPIGISTDTQYF
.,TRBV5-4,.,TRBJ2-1,TGTGCCAGCAGCTTAGGAGCCCGGGGGGCCGGGAAATATGAGCAGTTCTTC,CASSLGARGAGKYEQFF
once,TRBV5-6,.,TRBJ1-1,TGTGCCAGCAGCTTGGCGGGGGCTGGGAGGGTGGAAGCTTTCTTT,CASSLAGAGRVEAFF